This T cell receptor beta chain is drawn from a study of blood T cell repertoires in COVID-19. In the study overall: The United States, Italy and Spain provided the acute and convalescent COVID-19 samples.

The data were produced by immunoSEQ multiplex PCR, yet TCRdb's version contains in-frame clones alone and is incomplete. This sample yields around 100,000 clones, of which roughly 84% are seen a single time; roughly 1.9% belongs to the top ten. This clone was observed once. At one end the junction does not follow the germline gene, possibly because of a read error. Looked up from germline, CDR1 is SGHRS and CDR2 is YFSETQ. CDR3 length: 14 residues. The sample consisted of peripheral blood. The chain uses TRBV5-1 and TRBJ2-7; D not certain. The clonotype was recovered from an older man with active or convalescent COVID-19. The CDR3 DNA reads as TGCGCCAGCAGCTTGGAACATCCCTCCCACGAGCAGTACTTC. Amino acids: CASSLEHPSHEQYF.